The 28 T cell receptor beta chains below all came from one sample that was sequenced in a study of shared clonotypes between healthy human individuals. Method: immunoSEQ multiplex PCR; TCRdb's copy keeps in-frame clones and lacks some. The sample shows about 1,900,000 clones, approximately 95% of them seen only once. Terminally differentiated effector memory CD45RA+ cells were excluded from the naive CD8 cells, which were CD45RO-negative and positively selected for CCR7. The specimen was naive CD8+ T cells sorted from blood. These receptors came from a man younger than 35 in good health.

This rearrangement joins TRBV14 to TRBJ2-3; TRBD2 matches at 9 bases. There are 15 residues in the CDR3. V lost 1 base to trimming and J lost 1 base; unmatched junction nucleotides: 0. CDR1 SGHDN and CDR2 FVKESK come from the germline V gene. The CDR3 DNA sequence: TGTGCCAGCAGCCAAGTAGCGGGGGGCACAGATACGCAGTATTTT. It is translated as CASSQVAGGTDTQYF.

V and J are TRBV18 and TRBJ2-5; D is unclear. The V end was cut by 6 bases, the J end by 9 bases, with 14 bases between. The V gene's germline CDR1 is KGHSH and CDR2 LQKENI. CDR3 length: 12 residues. The DNA for the CDR3 is TGTGCCAGCTCTTCCTCATCGTGGCCCCAGTACTTC. This codes for CASSSSSWPQYF.

The chain employs TRBV9 and TRBJ2-5; 11 bases are a match to TRBD2. The CDR3 runs 16 residues. V lost 2 bases, J lost 5 bases, and 8 bases stayed unmatched. Germline V gene data show CDR1 as SGDLS and CDR2 as YYNGEE. For the CDR3, the DNA is TGTGCCAGCAGCGTCGAACTAGCGGGGGCGAGGGAGACCCAGTACTTC. Protein product: CASSVELAGARETQYF.

The chain uses TRBV11-2 and TRBJ2-5; 10 nucleotides match TRBD1. Germline V CDR1 and CDR2: SGHAT, FQNNGV. The V segment lost 5 bases and the J segment 3 bases; nucleotides outside the gene matches: 3. CDR3 length equals 14 residues. The CDR3 sequence: CASSPGTGEETQYF. The CDR3 DNA sequence: TGTGCCAGCAGCCCCGGGACAGGGGAAGAGACCCAGTACTTC.

This chain links TRBV11-2 with TRBJ2-5; D is ambiguous. The CDR3 runs 13 residues. V was pared by 9 bases and J by 1 base, with 12 bases between. Looked up from germline, CDR1 is SGHAT and CDR2 is FQNNGV. CDR3 in amino acids: CASSQQSQETQYF. Here the CDR3 DNA reads TGTGCCAGTAGCCAGCAGTCCCAAGAGACCCAGTACTTC.

The V call is TRBV4-1, the J call TRBJ2-5; 7 bases agree with TRBD2. Per germline, CDR1 MGHRA and CDR2 YSYEKL. With 4 bases clipped from V and 1 base from J, the junction kept 12 bases outside the gene matches. CDR3 size: 17 residues. CDR3 region: CASSRQDAWGGQETQYF. DNA of the CDR3: TGCGCCAGCAGCCGACAAGATGCGTGGGGGGGCCAAGAGACCCAGTACTTC.

This rearrangement joins TRBV4-1 to TRBJ2-7; 9 bases align to TRBD1. The V gene end was trimmed by 3 bases and the J gene end by 4 bases; junction bases not matched to a gene: 7. The CDR3 runs 15 residues. Per germline, CDR1 MGHRA and CDR2 YSYEKL. The CDR3 is CASSQTVGQGYEQYF. DNA of the CDR3: TGCGCCAGCAGCCAGACCGTAGGACAGGGGTACGAGCAGTACTTC.

This clone was observed a single time. This chain connects TRBV6-6 to TRBJ2-1; 9 bases fit TRBD1. Germline V gene lookup returns CDR1 MNHNY and CDR2 SVGAGI (reference sequence). The junction had 8 bases not matched to a gene; V was cut back by 6 bases and J by 8 bases. The CDR3 sequence is 14 residues long. This chain's CDR3 is CASSSPGQGDEQFF. CDR3 coding DNA: TGTGCCAGCAGCTCGCCGGGACAGGGTGATGAGCAGTTCTTC.

The CDR3 nucleotides are TGTGCCAGCAGTTCACAGGGGGGCGAGACCCAGTACTTC. This sequence encodes CASSSQGGETQYF. The chain joins TRBV6-6 to TRBJ2-5; 8 nucleotides match TRBD1. The CDR3 sequence is 13 residues long. Per germline, CDR1 MNHNY and CDR2 SVGAGI (reference sequence). Trimming took 4 bases from V and 5 from J; bases not matched to a gene: 3.

About this clone: The conserved final phenylalanine or tryptophan is absent from the CDR3, which likely points to a read error. The limits of the CDR3 on the DNA are not certain, so only TCRdb's listed CDR3 is given. The chain joins TRBV10-1 to TRBJ2-7; the table names TRBD1, a call not compared with the DNA. Looked up from germline, CDR1 is WNHNN and CDR2 is SYGVQD (reference sequence). The CDR3 totals 12 residues, both ends included. The CDR3 loop is CASRGTGGAFFG.

The CDR3 DNA sequence: TGTGCCAGCAGCCTACCTCCGGGACAGGGTTTTGGCTACACCTTC. It encodes CASSLPPGQGFGYTF. The chain employs TRBV5-5 and TRBJ1-2; TRBD1 matches 9 bases. Germline V gene sequence: CDR1 SGHKS, CDR2 YYEKEE (reference sequence). V was pared by 4 bases and J by 7 bases, with 11 bases of the junction left unmatched. This CDR3 comprises 15 residues.

The CDR3 nucleotides are TGTGCCAGCAGCTTAGGGGACGGGAACTCCTACGAGCAGTACTTC. Protein: CASSLGDGNSYEQYF. The genes are TRBV7-9 and TRBJ2-7, with D possibly being TRBD1 or TRBD2 (5 bases each). The CDR3 is 15 residues long. Germline V gene sequence: CDR1 SEHNR, CDR2 FQNEAQ (reference sequence). Trimming cost V 1 base and J 0 bases, with 10 bases left between them.

The chain links TRBV11-2 to TRBJ2-7; 8 bases are a match to TRBD1. The CDR3 is 16 amino acids. V lost 4 bases and J lost 3; bases outside the gene matches: 11. Germline V gives CDR1 SGHAT, CDR2 FQNNGV. DNA for the CDR3: TGTGCCAGCAGCTGGGAAGATGACAGGGGAATCTACGAGCAGTACTTC. The encoded protein is CASSWEDDRGIYEQYF.

The rearrangement links TRBV19 to TRBJ2-1; D tentatively reads TRBD1 or TRBD2 (6 bases each). The CDR3 loop spans 15 amino acids. Trimming removed 3 bases at V and 7 bases at J, with 16 bases between. Per germline, CDR1 LNHDA and CDR2 SQIVND (reference sequence). The CDR3 region has the DNA TGTGCCAGTAGTATCGCTTGGGGGGCCCAAAATGAGCAGTTCTTC. This translates into CASSIAWGAQNEQFF.

V gene TRBV4-1 combines with J gene TRBJ1-2; no firm D call. The CDR3 runs to 16 residues. V was pared by 1 base and J by 2 bases, with 14 bases between. Germline V gene lookup returns CDR1 MGHRA and CDR2 YSYEKL. The CDR3 loop is CASSQGAMEENYGYTF. The CDR3 region has the DNA TGCGCCAGCAGCCAAGGGGCGATGGAGGAAAACTATGGCTACACCTTC.

In nucleotides, the CDR3 is TGTGCCAGCAGTGAAGGACAGGGAAATTTTTATGGCTACACCTTC. It encodes CASSEGQGNFYGYTF. This chain links TRBV2 with TRBJ1-2; TRBD1 agrees at 7 bases. V dropped 1 base and J dropped 5; count of bases not matched to a gene: 7. CDR1 and CDR2 (germline): SNHLY, FYNNEI. The CDR3 contains 15 residues.

This chain links TRBV7-8 with TRBJ2-7; 7 bases match TRBD1. Trimming took 5 bases from V and 3 from J; bases not matched to a gene: 7. Germline-derived CDR1 and CDR2 are SGHVS and FQNEAQ. The CDR3 totals 14 residues. For the CDR3, the DNA is TGTGCCAGCAGCGTCGAGGGGGACAGCTACGAGCAGTACTTC. It yields the protein CASSVEGDSYEQYF.

The V and J genes are TRBV7-8 and TRBJ1-2; no firm D call. Trimming removed 1 base from V and 8 bases from J, with 11 bases in between. Per the germline V gene, CDR1 is SGHVS and CDR2 is FQNEAQ. This CDR3 comprises 13 residues. As DNA, the CDR3 is TGTGCCAGCAGCTTAGATCATTCGTGGGGCTACACCTTC. This codes for CASSLDHSWGYTF.

About this clone itself: Other DNA sequences in the sample encode the same CDR3. The chain recombines TRBV4-1 with TRBJ1-1; a weak D match, TRBD1 (6 bases). V lost 1 base and J 0 bases, leaving 9 bases between the germline ends. The CDR3 sequence is 15 residues long. CDR1 MGHRA and CDR2 YSYEKL come from the germline V gene. CDR3 amino acids: CASSQVGQLNTEAFF. CDR3 sequence (DNA): TGCGCCAGCAGCCAAGTCGGACAGCTGAACACTGAAGCTTTCTTT.

The V and J genes are TRBV6-5 and TRBJ2-7, with D perhaps matching TRBD1 (5 bases). The CDR3 spans 13 residues. Between the trimmed V and J ends, which lost 2 bases and 4 bases, there was a span of 9 bases. CDR1 is MNHEY, CDR2 SVGAGI, per germline. Here the CDR3 reads CASSYQGGYEQYF. The CDR3 nucleotides are TGTGCCAGCAGTTACCAGGGCGGATACGAGCAGTACTTC.

This chain connects TRBV7-9 to TRBJ2-5; 7 bases are shared with TRBD1. From germline, CDR1 is SEHNR and CDR2 FQNEAQ (reference sequence). Unmatched junction bases numbered 2, after V lost 4 bases and J lost 3 bases. CDR3 length equals 13 residues. CDR3 nucleotides: TGTGCCAGCAGCTATGGACAGGAAGAGACCCAGTACTTC. It codes for CASSYGQEETQYF.

This clone appeared a single time. V and J are TRBV6-1 and TRBJ1-6, with a weak D call TRBD1 (6 bases). Trimming pared 7 bases from V and 3 bases from J, leaving 13 bases between. The CDR3 is 15 amino acids. Germline loops: CDR1 MNHNS, CDR2 SASEGT. CDR3 DNA sequence: TGTGCCAGCAACGAGGACAGCCTCTATAATTCACCCCTCCACTTT. This sequence encodes CASNEDSLYNSPLHF.

V gene TRBV4-1 combines with J gene TRBJ2-2; D unclear. Germline CDR1 MGHRA, CDR2 YSYEKL. V dropped 1 base and J dropped 6 bases, with 3 bases sitting between them. The CDR3 consists of 12 residues. The CDR3: CASSQVAGELFF. As DNA, the CDR3 is TGCGCCAGCAGCCAAGTTGCCGGGGAGCTGTTTTTT.

This rearrangement joins TRBV7-9 to TRBJ2-1, with D maybe TRBD2 (6 bases). Germline-derived CDR1 and CDR2 are SEHNR and FQNEAQ (reference sequence). The CDR3 totals 13 residues. The V and J ends lost 8 bases and 5 bases respectively, with 13 bases between them. The CDR3 protein is CASGEDGDNEQFF. The DNA of the CDR3 is TGTGCCAGCGGGGAGGATGGGGACAATGAGCAGTTCTTC.

The chain recombines TRBV7-2 with TRBJ2-3; 13 nucleotides align to TRBD2. The CDR3 sequence is 15 residues long. Germline-derived CDR1 and CDR2 are SGHTA and FQGNSA. J lost 7 bases, V lost 5 bases, and 6 bases had no gene match. CDR3 residues: CASSPTSGGAYTQYF. The CDR3 coding sequence is TGTGCCAGCAGCCCAACTAGCGGGGGGGCTTATACGCAGTATTTT.

The chain recombines TRBV6-1 with TRBJ2-7; 9 bases are shared with TRBD1. The V segment lost 6 bases and the J segment 6 bases; nucleotides outside the gene matches: 9. The CDR3 has 14 residues. The germline gives CDR1 MNHNS, CDR2 SASEGT. The CDR3 spells CASRDRGGNSEQYF. CDR3 nucleotides: TGTGCCAGCAGGGACAGGGGAGGAAACTCCGAGCAGTACTTC.

The V call is TRBV2, the J call TRBJ1-4, with D hard to call. The length of the CDR3 is 14 residues. Germline V CDR1 and CDR2: SNHLY, FYNNEI. Trimming cost V 6 bases and J 3 bases, with 11 bases left between them. Here the CDR3 reads CASRGGMANEKLFF. CDR3 coding DNA: TGTGCCAGCAGGGGTGGGATGGCTAATGAAAAACTGTTTTTT. The full variable domain, rest sourced from reference TRBV2 and TRBJ1-4, is EPEVTQTPSHQVTQMGQEVILRCVPISNHLYFYWYRQILGQKVEFLVSFYNNEISEKSEIFDDQFSVERPDGSNFTLKIRSTKLEDSAMYFCASRGGMANEKLFFGSGTQLSVL.

V gene TRBV4-3 combines with J gene TRBJ1-4, with D unresolved. Trimming stripped 1 base from V and 3 bases from J, with 12 bases between. In germline, CDR1 is LGHNA, CDR2 YSLEER. This CDR3 region has 16 residues. The CDR3 is CASSQGFMGSNEKLFF. The CDR3 DNA follows: TGCGCCAGCAGCCAAGGATTTATGGGCTCTAATGAAAAACTGTTTTTT.